This T cell receptor (beta chain) was profiled in a study of blood T cells in healthy people across ages. Whole-study findings and limits: Those diversity estimates obtained from one million T cells were thought to be underestimates.

Per sample, no less than 5 micrograms of total RNA were extracted. For the second PCR, which ran for about 7 to 11 cycles, a sample-barcoded 5' primer and a J-beta primer mix were used. MiXCR, run by TCRdb on the 5' RACE reads, gives a single entry per CDR3 protein. The repertoire holds about 730,000 distinct CDR3 sequences, with 40% to 45% as singletons. J lost 6 bases, V lost 5 bases, and 9 bases had no gene match. Germline V lookup: CDR1 SGHTA, CDR2 FQGNSA. The CDR3 has 15 amino acids. This clonotype has more than one count but fewer than ten. The antigen is unknown. This chain links TRBV7-2 with TRBJ2-7; TRBD1 matches at 11 bases. The sequencing input was blood. The receptor was derived from an older woman in good health. CDR3 amino acids: CASSGTGTGGSEQYF. The CDR3 DNA sequence: TGTGCCAGCAGCGGAACCGGGACAGGGGGGTCCGAGCAGTACTTC.